The 8 T cell receptor beta chains below were found in one sample sequenced in a study of OX40 agonist ivuxolimab in advanced cancers. The data were produced by immunoSEQ multiplex PCR, yet TCRdb's version contains in-frame clones alone and is incomplete. This table has 90,000 to 100,000 clones, almost 90% appearing once. Specimen: CD4+ or CD8+ T cells sorted from blood, collected in a trial of the OX40 agonist ivuxolimab. The receptors here all came from an adult with an advanced solid tumor such as melanoma, head and neck, liver or kidney cancer.

This rearrangement joins TRBV5-1 to TRBJ1-1; D is unresolved. The V gene's germline CDR1 is SGHRS and CDR2 YFSETQ. The CDR3 has 14 amino acids. V was clipped by 0 bases and J by 3 bases, with 9 bases between them. The CDR3 DNA follows: TGCGCCAGCAGCTTGGAGCTTTTAGACACTGAAGCTTTCTTT. It encodes CASSLELLDTEAFF.

The genes are TRBV19 and TRBJ2-3; 9 bases are shared with TRBD2. CDR1 is LNHDA and CDR2 is SQIVND in the germline V gene (reference sequence). This CDR3 comprises 17 residues. V lost 1 base and J lost 7; bases outside the gene matches: 12. This CDR3 reads CASSIVPTSGRSNTQYF. CDR3 coding DNA: TGTGCCAGTAGTATAGTCCCTACCAGCGGGAGGTCAAATACGCAGTATTTT.

This rearrangement joins TRBV5-1 to TRBJ2-4; 7 nucleotides agree with TRBD2. V shed 0 bases, J shed 6 bases, and the junction held 0 bases outside the gene matches. The CDR3 runs to 13 residues. The V gene's germline CDR1 is SGHRS and CDR2 YFSETQ. The CDR3 here is CASSLGGRNIQYF. Here the CDR3 DNA reads TGCGCCAGCAGCTTGGGCGGGAGAAACATTCAGTACTTC. The full variable domain, in which reference TRBV5-1 and TRBJ2-4 provide the parts outside the CDR3, is KAGVTQTPRYLIKTRGQQVTLSCSPISGHRSVSWYQQTPGQGLQFLFEYFSETQRNKGNFPGRFSGRQFSNSRSEMNVSTLELGDSALYLCASSLGGRNIQYFGAGTRLSVL.

The rearrangement joins TRBV11-3 to TRBJ2-1; 13 nucleotides align to TRBD2. The length of the CDR3 is 16 residues. Germline CDR1 and CDR2: SGHNT and YENEEA. The trim removed 1 base at V and 5 bases at J, leaving 2 bases unmatched. The CDR3 coding sequence is TGTGCCAGCAGCTTAGGGGGGACTAGCGGGGACAATGAGCAGTTCTTC. It codes for CASSLGGTSGDNEQFF.

This clone was observed once. The rearrangement uses TRBV2 and TRBJ1-2, with D unresolved. V lost 2 bases, J lost 0 bases, and 7 bases lay in between. CDR1 is SNHLY, CDR2 FYNNEI, per germline. CDR3 length equals 14 residues. In nucleotides, the CDR3 is TGTGCCAGCAGTGAAAGAGGAGCTAACTATGGCTACACCTTC. Its protein is CASSERGANYGYTF.

The chain is built from TRBV2 and TRBJ2-2; D is uncertain. Germline CDR1 SNHLY, CDR2 FYNNEI. The CDR3 runs to 15 residues. Trimming removed 6 bases at V and 0 bases at J, with 11 bases between. The CDR3 sequence: CASSKEVSNTGELFF. The CDR3 DNA reads TGTGCCAGCAGCAAAGAGGTATCGAACACCGGGGAGCTGTTTTTT.

The chain joins TRBV6-1 to TRBJ2-2, with D possibly matching TRBD1 (6 bases). The V gene's germline CDR1 is MNHNS and CDR2 SASEGT. Trimming took 4 bases from V and 5 from J, leaving 11 bases between them. CDR3 size: 14 residues. Written as DNA, the CDR3 is TGTGCCAGCAGTGGACAGGCCGGAACCGGGGAGCTGTTTTTT. It translates to CASSGQAGTGELFF.

The rearrangement links TRBV27 to TRBJ2-2, with 8 bases matching TRBD2. Germline V CDR1 and CDR2: MNHEY, SMNVEV (reference sequence). The junction had 4 bases not matched to a gene; V was cut back by 5 bases and J by 2 bases. The CDR3 is made up of 15 amino acids. This CDR3 reads CASSTLAGNTGELFF. In DNA form, the CDR3 reads TGTGCCAGCAGTACCCTAGCGGGCAACACCGGGGAGCTGTTTTTT.